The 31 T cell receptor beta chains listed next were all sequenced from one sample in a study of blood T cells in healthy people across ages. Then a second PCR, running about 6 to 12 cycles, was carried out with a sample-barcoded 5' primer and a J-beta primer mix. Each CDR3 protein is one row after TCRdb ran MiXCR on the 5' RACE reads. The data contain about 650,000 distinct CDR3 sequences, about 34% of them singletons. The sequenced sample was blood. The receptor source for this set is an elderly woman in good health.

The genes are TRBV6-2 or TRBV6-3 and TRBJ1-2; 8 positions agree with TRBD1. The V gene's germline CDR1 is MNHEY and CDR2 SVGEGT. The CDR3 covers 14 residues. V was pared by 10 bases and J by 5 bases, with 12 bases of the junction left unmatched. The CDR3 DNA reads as TGTGCCAACAGAGTGAGCGGGACAGGTTATGGCTACACCTTC. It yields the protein CANRVSGTGYGYTF.

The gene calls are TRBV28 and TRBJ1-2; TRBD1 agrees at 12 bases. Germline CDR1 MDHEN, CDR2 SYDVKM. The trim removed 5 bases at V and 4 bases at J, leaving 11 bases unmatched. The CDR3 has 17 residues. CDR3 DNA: TGTGCCAGCAGTACTCCGGGACAGGGGGCGATTGGCTATGGCTACACCTTC. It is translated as CASSTPGQGAIGYGYTF.

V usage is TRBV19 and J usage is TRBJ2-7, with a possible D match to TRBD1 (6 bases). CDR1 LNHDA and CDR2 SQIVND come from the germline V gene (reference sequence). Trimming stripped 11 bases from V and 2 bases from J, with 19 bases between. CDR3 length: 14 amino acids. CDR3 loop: CAASASQGTYEQYF. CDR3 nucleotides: TGTGCCGCAAGTGCCTCACAGGGCACCTACGAGCAGTACTTC.

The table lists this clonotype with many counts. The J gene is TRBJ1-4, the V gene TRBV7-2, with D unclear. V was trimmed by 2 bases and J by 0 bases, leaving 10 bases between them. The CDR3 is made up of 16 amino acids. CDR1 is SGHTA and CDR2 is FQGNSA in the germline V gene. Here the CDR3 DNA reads TGTGCCAGCAGCTTATCCCCTCGAACAACTAATGAAAAACTGTTTTTT. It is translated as CASSLSPRTTNEKLFF.

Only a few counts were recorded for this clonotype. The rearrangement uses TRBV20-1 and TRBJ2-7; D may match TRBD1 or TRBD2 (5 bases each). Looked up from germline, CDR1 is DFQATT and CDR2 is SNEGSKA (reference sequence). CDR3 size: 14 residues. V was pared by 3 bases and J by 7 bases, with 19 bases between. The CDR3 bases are TGCAGTGCTAGGGGGCTGGGGCGGGCAGGGGAGCAGTACTTC. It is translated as CSARGLGRAGEQYF.

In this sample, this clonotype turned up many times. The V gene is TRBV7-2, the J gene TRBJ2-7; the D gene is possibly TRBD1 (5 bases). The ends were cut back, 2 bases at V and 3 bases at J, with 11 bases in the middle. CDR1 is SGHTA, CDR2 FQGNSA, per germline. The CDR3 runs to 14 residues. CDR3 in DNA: TGTGCCAGCAGCTTACAGCTGGGGCTCTACGAGCAGTACTTC. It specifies CASSLQLGLYEQYF.

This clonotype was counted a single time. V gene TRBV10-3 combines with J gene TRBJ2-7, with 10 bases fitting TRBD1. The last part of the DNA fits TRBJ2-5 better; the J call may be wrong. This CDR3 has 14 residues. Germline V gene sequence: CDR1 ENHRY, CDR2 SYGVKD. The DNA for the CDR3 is TGTGCCATCAGCGGGACAGGGGCCGGGGAGACCCAGTACTTC. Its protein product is CAISGTGAGETQYF.

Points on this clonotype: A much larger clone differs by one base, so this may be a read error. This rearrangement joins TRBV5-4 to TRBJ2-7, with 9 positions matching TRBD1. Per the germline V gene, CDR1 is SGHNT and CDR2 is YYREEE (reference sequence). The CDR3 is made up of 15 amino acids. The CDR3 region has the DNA TGTGCCAGCAGCCTAGGGGGACAGGGTAGAGACGAGCGGTACTTC. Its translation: CASSLGGQGRDERYF.

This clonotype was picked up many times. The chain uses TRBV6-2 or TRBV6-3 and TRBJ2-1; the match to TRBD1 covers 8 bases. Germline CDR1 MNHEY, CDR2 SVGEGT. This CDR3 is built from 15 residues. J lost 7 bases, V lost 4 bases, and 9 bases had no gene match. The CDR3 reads CASSLQGEPLNEQFF. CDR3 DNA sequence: TGTGCCAGCAGTTTACAGGGGGAACCCTTGAATGAGCAGTTCTTC.

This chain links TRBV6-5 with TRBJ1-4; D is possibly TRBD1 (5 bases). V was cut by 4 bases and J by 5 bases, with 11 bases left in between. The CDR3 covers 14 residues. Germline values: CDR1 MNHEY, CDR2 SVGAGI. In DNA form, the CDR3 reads TGTGCCAGCAGTTCGGGCAGGGAAAATGAAAAACTGTTTTTT. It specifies CASSSGRENEKLFF.

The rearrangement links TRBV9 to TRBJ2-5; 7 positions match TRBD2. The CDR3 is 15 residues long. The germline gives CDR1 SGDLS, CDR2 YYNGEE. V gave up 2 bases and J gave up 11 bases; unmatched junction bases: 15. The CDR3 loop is CASSVSGGKVNEQYF. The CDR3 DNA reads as TGTGCCAGCAGCGTCTCGGGGGGTAAAGTCAATGAGCAGTACTTC.

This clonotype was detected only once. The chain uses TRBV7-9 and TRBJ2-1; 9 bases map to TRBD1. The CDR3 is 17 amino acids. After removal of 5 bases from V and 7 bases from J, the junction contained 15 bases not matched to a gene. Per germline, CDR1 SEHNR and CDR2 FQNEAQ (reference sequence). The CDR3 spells CASSPSTTGGFRNEQFF. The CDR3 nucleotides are TGTGCCAGCAGCCCATCCACGACAGGGGGTTTTCGAAATGAGCAGTTCTTC.

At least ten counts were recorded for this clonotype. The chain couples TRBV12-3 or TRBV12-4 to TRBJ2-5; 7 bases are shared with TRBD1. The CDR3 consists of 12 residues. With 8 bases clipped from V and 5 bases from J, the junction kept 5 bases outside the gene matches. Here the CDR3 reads CASRDRAETQYF. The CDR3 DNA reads TGTGCCAGCCGCGACAGGGCGGAGACCCAGTACTTC.

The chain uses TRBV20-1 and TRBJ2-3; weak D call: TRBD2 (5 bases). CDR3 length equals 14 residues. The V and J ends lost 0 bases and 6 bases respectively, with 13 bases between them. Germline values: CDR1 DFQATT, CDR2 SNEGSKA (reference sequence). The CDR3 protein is CSARDLLAGDTQYF. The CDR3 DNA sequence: TGCAGTGCTAGAGATCTGCTAGCAGGCGATACGCAGTATTTT.

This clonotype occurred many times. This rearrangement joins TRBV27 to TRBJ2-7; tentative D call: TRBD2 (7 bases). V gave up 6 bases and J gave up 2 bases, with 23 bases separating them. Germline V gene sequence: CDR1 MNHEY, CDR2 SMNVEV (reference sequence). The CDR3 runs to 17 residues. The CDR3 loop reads CASSRAGAGSLTYEQYF. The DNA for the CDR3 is TGTGCCAGCAGCCGCGCGGGGGCGGGGTCCCTCACCTACGAGCAGTACTTC.

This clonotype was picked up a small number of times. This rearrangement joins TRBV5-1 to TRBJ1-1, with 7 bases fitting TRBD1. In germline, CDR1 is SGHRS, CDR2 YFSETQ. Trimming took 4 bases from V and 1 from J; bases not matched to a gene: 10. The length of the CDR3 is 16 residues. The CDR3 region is CASSPMGRGQNTEAFF. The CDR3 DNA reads TGCGCCAGCAGCCCGATGGGTAGGGGGCAGAACACTGAAGCTTTCTTT.

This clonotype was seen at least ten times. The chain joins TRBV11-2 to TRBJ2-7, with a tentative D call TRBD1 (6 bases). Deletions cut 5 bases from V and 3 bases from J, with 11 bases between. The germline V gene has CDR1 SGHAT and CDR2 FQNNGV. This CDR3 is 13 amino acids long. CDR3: CASSRTVSYEQYF. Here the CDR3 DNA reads TGTGCCAGCAGCAGGACAGTGAGCTACGAGCAGTACTTC. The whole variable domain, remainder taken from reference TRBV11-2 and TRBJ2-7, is EAGVAQSPRYKIIEKRQSVAFWCNPISGHATLYWYQQILGQGPKLLIQFQNNGVVDDSQLPKDRFSAERLKGVDSTLKIQPAKLEDSAVYLCASSRTVSYEQYFGPGTRLTVT.

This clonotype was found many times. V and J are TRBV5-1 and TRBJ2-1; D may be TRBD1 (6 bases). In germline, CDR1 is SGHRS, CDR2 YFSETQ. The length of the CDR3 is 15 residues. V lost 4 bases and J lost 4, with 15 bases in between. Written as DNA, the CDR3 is TGCGCCAGCAGCACGTCAGGGGTGCAGTACAATGAGCAGTTCTTC. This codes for CASSTSGVQYNEQFF.

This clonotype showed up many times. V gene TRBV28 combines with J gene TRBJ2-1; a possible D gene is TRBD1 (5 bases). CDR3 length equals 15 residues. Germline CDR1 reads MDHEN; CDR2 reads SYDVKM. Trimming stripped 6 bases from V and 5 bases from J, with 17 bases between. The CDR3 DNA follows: TGTGCCAGCAGGACCGGTTTAGGGGTCCACAATGAGCAGTTCTTC. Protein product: CASRTGLGVHNEQFF.

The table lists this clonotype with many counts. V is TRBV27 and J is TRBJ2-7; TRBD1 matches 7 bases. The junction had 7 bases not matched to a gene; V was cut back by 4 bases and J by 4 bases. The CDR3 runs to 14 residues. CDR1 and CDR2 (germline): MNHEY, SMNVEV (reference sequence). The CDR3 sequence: CASSSRTGPYEQYF. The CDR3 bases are TGTGCCAGCAGTTCACGGACAGGCCCTTACGAGCAGTACTTC.

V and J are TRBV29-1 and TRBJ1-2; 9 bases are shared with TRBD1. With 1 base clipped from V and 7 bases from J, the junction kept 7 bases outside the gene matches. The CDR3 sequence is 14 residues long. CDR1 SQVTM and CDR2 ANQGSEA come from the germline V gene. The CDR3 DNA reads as TGCAGCGTTGAAGGGGGGACAGGGTTGGCTGGCTACACCTTC. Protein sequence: CSVEGGTGLAGYTF.

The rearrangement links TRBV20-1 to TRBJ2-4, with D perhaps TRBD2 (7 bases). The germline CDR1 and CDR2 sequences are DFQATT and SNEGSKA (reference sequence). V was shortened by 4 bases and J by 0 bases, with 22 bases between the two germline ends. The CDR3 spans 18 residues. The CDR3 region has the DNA TGCAGTGCTACCCAAGGGGGGGGCCTCGCTGAAGCCAAAAACATTCAGTACTTC. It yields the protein CSATQGGGLAEAKNIQYF.

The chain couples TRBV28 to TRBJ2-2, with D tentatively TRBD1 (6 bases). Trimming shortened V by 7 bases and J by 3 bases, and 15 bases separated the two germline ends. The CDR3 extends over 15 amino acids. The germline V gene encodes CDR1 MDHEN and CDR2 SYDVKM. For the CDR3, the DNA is TGTGCCAGCACCGATACCACAGGGTACACCGGGGAGCTGTTTTTT. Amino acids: CASTDTTGYTGELFF.

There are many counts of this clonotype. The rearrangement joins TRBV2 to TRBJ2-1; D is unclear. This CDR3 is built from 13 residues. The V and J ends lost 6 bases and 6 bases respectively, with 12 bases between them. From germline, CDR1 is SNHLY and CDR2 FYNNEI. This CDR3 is CASRRQLPNEQFF. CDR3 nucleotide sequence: TGTGCCAGCAGAAGGCAACTCCCCAATGAGCAGTTCTTC. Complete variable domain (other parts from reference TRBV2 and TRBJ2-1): EPEVTQTPSHQVTQMGQEVILRCVPISNHLYFYWYRQILGQKVEFLVSFYNNEISEKSEIFDDQFSVERPDGSNFTLKIRSTKLEDSAMYFCASRRQLPNEQFFGPGTRLTVL.

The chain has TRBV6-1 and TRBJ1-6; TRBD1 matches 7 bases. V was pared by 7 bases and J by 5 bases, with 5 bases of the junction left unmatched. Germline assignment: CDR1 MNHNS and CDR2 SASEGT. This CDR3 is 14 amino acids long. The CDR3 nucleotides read TGTGCCAGCACCAGACAGGGCCATAATTCACCCCTCCACTTT. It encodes CASTRQGHNSPLHF.

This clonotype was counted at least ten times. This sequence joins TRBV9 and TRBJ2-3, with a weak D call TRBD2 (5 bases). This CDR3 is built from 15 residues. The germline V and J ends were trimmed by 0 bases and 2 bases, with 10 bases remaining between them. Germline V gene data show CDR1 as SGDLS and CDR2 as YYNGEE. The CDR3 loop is CASSVAGSFTDTQYF. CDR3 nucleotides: TGTGCCAGCAGCGTAGCGGGATCCTTCACAGATACGCAGTATTTT.

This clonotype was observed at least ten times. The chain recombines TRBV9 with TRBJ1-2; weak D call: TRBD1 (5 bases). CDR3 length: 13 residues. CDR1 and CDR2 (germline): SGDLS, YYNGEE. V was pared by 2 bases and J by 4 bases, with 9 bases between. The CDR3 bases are TGTGCCAGCAGCGTCCCGGGACTCTATGGCTACACCTTC. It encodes CASSVPGLYGYTF.

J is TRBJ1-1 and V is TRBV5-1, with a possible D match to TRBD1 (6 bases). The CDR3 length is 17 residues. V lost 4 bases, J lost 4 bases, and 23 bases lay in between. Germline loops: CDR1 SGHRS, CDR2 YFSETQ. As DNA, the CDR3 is TGCGCCAGCAGCCCGGGAGGGACGGGGACATCGGGCACTGAAGCTTTCTTT. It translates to CASSPGGTGTSGTEAFF.

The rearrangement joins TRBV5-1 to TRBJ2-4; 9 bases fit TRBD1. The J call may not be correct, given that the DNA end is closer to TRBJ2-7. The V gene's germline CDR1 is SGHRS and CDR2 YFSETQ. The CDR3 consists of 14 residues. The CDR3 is CASSASTGGYEQYF. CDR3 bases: TGCGCCAGCAGCGCCTCGACAGGGGGTTACGAGCAGTACTTC.

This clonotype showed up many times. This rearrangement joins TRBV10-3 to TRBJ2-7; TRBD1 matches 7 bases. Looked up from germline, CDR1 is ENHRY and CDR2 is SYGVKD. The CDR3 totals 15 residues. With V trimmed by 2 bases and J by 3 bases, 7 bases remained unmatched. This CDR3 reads CAISEAAGGGYEQYF. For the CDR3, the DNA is TGTGCCATCAGTGAGGCGGCAGGGGGTGGCTACGAGCAGTACTTC.

The CDR3 sequence is CASLQTGGSTDTQYF. The CDR3 DNA is TGTGCCAGCCTACAGACAGGGGGAAGCACAGATACGCAGTATTTT. This sequence joins TRBV18 and TRBJ2-3, with 9 bases aligning to TRBD1. Germline values: CDR1 KGHSH, CDR2 LQKENI. V lost 8 bases and J lost 0; bases outside the gene matches: 6. CDR3 length: 15 amino acids.